The 19 T cell receptor beta chains given below trace back to one sample, sequenced in a study of post-analysis software for immune sequencing data. The study's findings and limits: TRBV5-6, TRBV5-1 and TRBV20-1 belonged to a set of roughly 5 TRBV segments that were more frequent in patients than controls.

These receptors are not linked to any known antigen. cDNA libraries for TCR beta contained unique molecular identifiers. TCRdb re-analysed the PCR reads in MiXCR, keeping a single row per CDR3 protein. The repertoire includes about 770,000 distinct CDR3 sequences, more than 45% of them detected once, and 4.9% sits in the top ten. Input material: blood. The receptor source for this set is a girl aged 5 to 17 with multiple sclerosis.

CDR3 sequence reads: CSLQKLETQYF. The CDR3 DNA reads TGCAGTCTACAGAAGCTAGAGACCCAGTACTTC. V and J are TRBV20-1 and TRBJ2-5; no firm D call. Trimming shortened V by 8 bases and J by 4 bases, and 11 bases separated the two germline ends. The CDR3 length is 11 residues. Germline CDR1 is DFQATT and CDR2 is SNEGSKA (reference sequence).

The chain couples TRBV6-6 to TRBJ2-7; a possible D gene is TRBD1 (6 bases). This CDR3 has 12 amino acids. The V end was cut by 7 bases, the J end by 3 bases, with 10 bases between. Germline CDR1 is MNHNY and CDR2 is SVGAGI (reference sequence). The chain's CDR3 is CASTGQCYEQYF. The DNA of the CDR3 is TGTGCCAGCACCGGACAGTGCTACGAGCAGTACTTC.

This clonotype was seen just once. CDR3 nucleotides: TGTGCCAGCAGTGTTGACCGCGTGGCCAAAAACATTCAGTACTTC. Protein product: CASSVDRVAKNIQYF. V is TRBV2 and J is TRBJ2-4; D is undetermined. V was shortened by 4 bases and J by 1 base, with 11 bases between the two germline ends. CDR1 and CDR2 (germline): SNHLY, FYNNEI. CDR3 length: 15 amino acids.

This chain connects TRBV12-3 or TRBV12-4 to TRBJ2-1, with 7 bases lining up with TRBD2. There are 18 residues in the CDR3. Trimming cost V 4 bases and J 6 bases; bases outside gene matches: 18. CDR3 in amino acids: CASSSLLPPSGRCNEQFF. CDR3 in DNA: TGTGCCAGCAGTTCCCTCTTGCCCCCTAGCGGAAGATGCAATGAGCAGTTCTTC.

The chain has TRBV7-3 and TRBJ1-1; 7 bases map to TRBD1. V gave up 1 base and J gave up 5 bases; unmatched junction bases: 13. Germline V gene lookup returns CDR1 SGHTA and CDR2 FQGTGA. This CDR3 is built from 17 residues. The CDR3 is CASSLIAGDSHLTEAFF. CDR3 coding DNA: TGTGCCAGCAGCTTAATCGCAGGGGACAGTCACTTGACTGAAGCTTTCTTT.

The J gene is TRBJ2-1, the V gene TRBV12-3 or TRBV12-4; 8 nucleotides match TRBD2. Germline trimming cut 5 bases from V and 12 bases from J; bases unmatched to any gene: 9. There are 13 residues in the CDR3. The CDR3 nucleotides are TGTGCCAGCAGTCCTATAGCGGGAATAGTGCAGTTCTTC. Its protein product is CASSPIAGIVQFF.

This clonotype has a handful of counts. The chain carries TRBV29-1 and TRBJ1-2; 9 bases line up with TRBD1. The CDR3 is 13 amino acids. The V gene's germline CDR1 is SQVTM and CDR2 ANQGSEA. With V trimmed by 4 bases and J by 5 bases, 5 bases remained unmatched. The CDR3 nucleotides are TGCAGCGTTGTCACCGGGACAGGGTATGGCTACACCTTC. Translated: CSVVTGTGYGYTF.

V gene TRBV5-1 combines with J gene TRBJ1-1; D unclear. Germline V gene lookup returns CDR1 SGHRS and CDR2 YFSETQ. The CDR3 has 14 amino acids. The germline V and J ends were trimmed by 0 bases and 4 bases, with 10 bases remaining between them. The CDR3 here is CASSLGGEGTEAFF. The CDR3 bases are TGCGCCAGCAGCTTGGGGGGAGAGGGCACTGAAGCTTTCTTT.

This clonotype was counted only a few times. This rearrangement joins TRBV4-2 to TRBJ1-6; D is unclear. The CDR3 extends over 15 amino acids. The V and J ends lost 4 bases and 6 bases respectively, with 13 bases between them. Germline values: CDR1 LGHNA, CDR2 YNFKEQ. The CDR3 coding sequence is TGTGCCAGCAGCCCCCGATTAGGAGCTAATTCACCCCTCCACTTT. Translating gives CASSPRLGANSPLHF.

This clonotype was observed a single time. The junction departs from germline at one end; a sequencing error may be responsible. The gene calls are TRBV27 and TRBJ2-3; 9 nucleotides line up with TRBD2. The germline V gene has CDR1 MNHEY and CDR2 SMNVEV (reference sequence). This CDR3 is 16 amino acids long. The chain's CDR3 is CASSFRSGTSRDTQYF. The CDR3 DNA sequence: TGTGCCAGCAGTTTTCGGTCCGGGACTAGCAGAGATACGCAGTATTTT.

This chain connects TRBV10-3 to TRBJ2-7; 11 bases agree with TRBD1. Per germline, CDR1 ENHRY and CDR2 SYGVKD. CDR3 size: 15 residues. V shed 5 bases and J 0 bases; nucleotides not matched to a gene: 3. The CDR3 spells CAISPGTGGSYEQYF. As DNA, the CDR3 is TGTGCCATCAGTCCCGGGACAGGGGGCTCCTACGAGCAGTACTTC.

The chain has TRBV20-1 and TRBJ2-2; D may be TRBD1 (5 bases). The CDR3 covers 15 residues. V gave up 1 base and J gave up 0 bases, with 9 bases separating them. Germline V gives CDR1 DFQATT, CDR2 SNEGSKA (reference sequence). CDR3 DNA: TGCAGTGCTAGAGGACAGAGACCGAACACCGGGGAGCTGTTTTTT. This translates into CSARGQRPNTGELFF.

A note on this clonotype: One end of the junction does not line up with germline, which may come from a read error. J is TRBJ1-1 and V is TRBV29-1; TRBD1 is a possible D gene (6 bases). CDR1 and CDR2 (germline): SQVTM, ANQGSEA. The CDR3 is 14 residues long. The CDR3 DNA sequence: TGCAGCGTTCAAACGACAGGCCTGAACACTGAAACTTTCTTT. It specifies CSVQTTGLNTETFF.

The chain links TRBV12-3 or TRBV12-4 to TRBJ2-7, with 10 bases identical to TRBD2. CDR3 length: 15 residues. J gave up 6 bases and V 3 bases, and 8 bases lay outside the gene matches. Here the CDR3 reads CASSLLAGGLSEQYF. DNA of the CDR3: TGTGCCAGCAGTTTGTTAGCGGGAGGTCTGTCCGAGCAGTACTTC.

The chain is built from TRBV20-1 and TRBJ2-3, with no clear D. Trimming pared 3 bases from V and 2 bases from J, leaving 9 bases between. CDR3 length: 13 amino acids. Germline V gives CDR1 DFQATT, CDR2 SNEGSKA (reference sequence). In nucleotides, the CDR3 is TGCAGTGCTAGTAAACAGCTCACAGATACGCAGTATTTT. It codes for CSASKQLTDTQYF.

There are a few counts of this clonotype. J is TRBJ2-7 and V is TRBV6-5, with D possibly TRBD1 on 6 matching bases. V lost 2 bases and J 5 bases, leaving 10 bases between the germline ends. This CDR3 contains 13 residues. In germline, CDR1 is MNHEY, CDR2 SVGAGI. The CDR3 is CASSYVEGDEQYF. Written as DNA, the CDR3 is TGTGCCAGCAGTTACGTCGAGGGGGACGAGCAGTACTTC.

This clonotype was seen only a few times. The chain couples TRBV4-1 to TRBJ1-2, with D tentatively TRBD1 (5 bases). The CDR3 has 14 residues. V dropped 0 bases and J dropped 7 bases, with 12 bases sitting between them. Germline V lookup: CDR1 MGHRA, CDR2 YSYEKL. This CDR3 is CASSQDRAGLGYTF. As DNA, the CDR3 is TGCGCCAGCAGCCAAGATCGGGCAGGGCTTGGCTACACCTTC.

The table lists this clonotype with a few counts. The V gene is TRBV12-3 or TRBV12-4, the J gene TRBJ2-3; 9 bases are shared with TRBD2. The CDR3 has 16 amino acids. After removal of 2 bases from V and 0 bases from J, the junction contained 3 bases not matched to a gene. The CDR3: CASSLTLAGSTDTQYF. CDR3 in DNA: TGTGCCAGCAGTTTAACGCTAGCGGGAAGCACAGATACGCAGTATTTT.

The V gene is TRBV30, the J gene TRBJ1-1; unclear D gene. V gave up 0 bases and J gave up 0 bases, with 8 bases separating them. From germline, CDR1 is GTSNPN and CDR2 SVGIG (reference sequence). The CDR3 is made up of 14 amino acids. The CDR3 DNA sequence: TGTGCCTGGAGTGTACTGGTGATGAACACTGAAGCTTTCTTT. Amino acids: CAWSVLVMNTEAFF.